These 10 T cell receptor beta chains were all obtained from the same sample, sequenced in a study of cytomegalovirus exposure and HLA in healthy donors. The PCR was carried out with 60 Vbeta primers and 13 Jbeta primers. Clones were read by immunoSEQ multiplex PCR, and TCRdb kept only the in-frame ones, dropping some. The sample has about 160,000 clones, around four fifths seen once. The specimen was PBMCs. These receptors originate from a man aged 18 to 29 in good health and CMV-seronegative.

The genes are TRBV6-1 and TRBJ1-5; TRBD1 is a possible D gene (6 bases). V lost 2 bases, J lost 7 bases, and 12 bases lay in between. Germline V gives CDR1 MNHNS, CDR2 SASEGT. The CDR3 extends over 14 amino acids. CDR3 sequence: CASSETGPEQPQHF. CDR3 in DNA: TGTGCCAGCAGTGAAACAGGGCCTGAACAGCCCCAGCATTTT.

The chain couples TRBV2 to TRBJ2-1; D remains ambiguous. CDR3 size: 10 residues. V lost 2 bases and J lost 10, with 3 bases in between. Germline V CDR1 and CDR2: SNHLY, FYNNEI. The CDR3 loop reads CASSESEQFF. The DNA of the CDR3 is TGTGCCAGCAGTGAAAGCGAGCAGTTCTTC. The variable domain in full, with the rest retrieved from reference TRBV2 and TRBJ2-1, is EPEVTQTPSHQVTQMGQEVILRCVPISNHLYFYWYRQILGQKVEFLVSFYNNEISEKSEIFDDQFSVERPDGSNFTLKIRSTKLEDSAMYFCASSESEQFFGPGTRLTVL.

The chain couples TRBV5-1 to TRBJ2-2; 13 bases are a match to TRBD2. Germline trimming cut 4 bases from V and 5 bases from J; bases unmatched to any gene: 5. Per the germline V gene, CDR1 is SGHRS and CDR2 is YFSETQ. This CDR3 region has 16 residues. This CDR3 reads CASSPGLAGVTGELFF. Here the CDR3 DNA reads TGCGCCAGCAGCCCCGGACTAGCGGGAGTTACCGGGGAGCTGTTTTTT.

This chain joins TRBV5-8 and TRBJ1-6; possible D gene TRBD1, 5 bases. Germline V gives CDR1 SGHTS, CDR2 YDEGEE. V dropped 0 bases and J dropped 10 bases, with 14 bases sitting between them. The CDR3 has 15 amino acids. The CDR3 protein is CASSLVSDWGSPLHF. DNA of the CDR3: TGTGCCAGCAGCTTGGTTTCCGATTGGGGCTCACCCCTCCACTTT. The full variable domain, rest sourced from reference TRBV5-8 and TRBJ1-6, is EAGVTQSPTHLIKTRGQQATLRCSPISGHTSVYWYQQALGLGLQFLLWYDEGEERNRGNFPPRFSGRQFPNYSSELNVNALELEDSALYLCASSLVSDWGSPLHFGNGTRLTVT.

This chain uses TRBV5-6 with TRBJ2-7, with 9 bases lining up with TRBD1. Trimming removed 2 bases from V and 12 bases from J; junction bases left unmatched: 9. Germline V CDR1 and CDR2: SGHDT, YYEEEE. The length of the CDR3 is 13 residues. The CDR3 loop reads CASSLGARDRVYF. The CDR3 region has the DNA TGTGCCAGCAGCTTAGGGGCCCGGGACAGGGTGTACTTC. The full variable domain, in which reference TRBV5-6 and TRBJ2-7 provide the parts outside the CDR3, is DAGVTQSPTHLIKTRGQQVTLRCSPKSGHDTVSWYQQALGQGPQFIFQYYEEEERQRGNFPDRFSGHQFPNYSSELNVNALLLGDSALYLCASSLGARDRVYFGPGTRLTVT.

The chain is built from TRBV18 and TRBJ2-5; 13 nucleotides match TRBD2. The CDR3 runs 18 residues. Losses at the gene ends were 5 bases for V and 3 bases for J; bases not matched to a gene: 12. Germline V gene sequence: CDR1 KGHSH, CDR2 LQKENI. CDR3 sequence reads: CASSSTELTSGGKETQYF. As DNA, the CDR3 is TGTGCCAGCTCATCCACCGAATTGACTAGCGGGGGGAAAGAGACCCAGTACTTC.

The V call is TRBV28, the J call TRBJ2-5; D remains ambiguous. The J call may be wrong; the DNA end is better matched by TRBJ2-7. Germline V lookup: CDR1 MDHEN, CDR2 SYDVKM. This CDR3 has 12 residues. The CDR3 region is CASSLQAYEQYF. The CDR3 DNA follows: TGTGCCAGCAGTTTGCAGGCCTACGAGCAGTACTTC.

The V and J genes are TRBV11-3 and TRBJ2-2; no reliable D call. Germline assignment: CDR1 SGHNT and CDR2 YENEEA. V lost 2 bases and J 7 bases, leaving 2 bases between the germline ends. This CDR3 comprises 11 residues. CDR3 region: CASSLLGELFF. For the CDR3, the DNA is TGTGCCAGCAGCTTACTCGGGGAGCTGTTTTTT.

The rearrangement joins TRBV5-5 to TRBJ2-2; the match to TRBD1 covers 7 bases. Germline CDR1 and CDR2: SGHKS and YYEKEE (reference sequence). The V segment lost 7 bases and the J segment 0 bases; nucleotides outside the gene matches: 3. This CDR3 is 14 amino acids long. In DNA, the CDR3 is TGTGCCAGCCGACAGGGAGCGAACACCGGGGAGCTGTTTTTT. Protein sequence: CASRQGANTGELFF.

This clone has just one count. The V gene is TRBV19, the J gene TRBJ1-2; D is unclear. CDR3 size: 13 residues. V was pared by 5 bases and J by 7 bases, with 14 bases between. Germline V CDR1 and CDR2: LNHDA, SQIVND (reference sequence). CDR3 sequence: CASSLPAAGGYTF. DNA for the CDR3: TGTGCCAGTAGTCTCCCAGCCGCGGGTGGCTACACCTTC.